A selection of T cell receptor beta chains follows, all from one sample in a study of T cell responses to AZD1222 COVID-19 vaccine. Method: immunoSEQ multiplex PCR; TCRdb's copy keeps in-frame clones and lacks some. The data contain around 80,000 clones, 70% to 90% of them singletons. Sequencing used peripheral blood, obtained 28 days after the second AZD1222 dose. The receptors were gathered from an adult who received the AZD1222 COVID-19 vaccine. The CDR3 runs from the conserved cysteine through the conserved F or W. The size field is filled for only some rows; it gives once, few, many or a size class.

j_gene | abundance | v_gene | CDR3aa
TRBJ1-4 | NA | TRBV6-5 | CASSSPSRGEKLFF
TRBJ1-2 | NA | TRBV6-6 | CASSYSNGDYGYTF
TRBJ1-5 | NA | TRBV4-2 | CASSQENGQPQHF
TRBJ1-1 | NA | TRBV6-5 | CASKTPGGAEAFF
TRBJ1-5 | NA | TRBV28 | CASSGMGTHRVVQPQHF
TRBJ1-2 | NA | TRBV19 | CASSTRDKSPGTGLYGYTF
TRBJ1-5 | NA | TRBV19 | CASSIEGANQPQHF
TRBJ2-3 | NA | TRBV11-2 | CASSLGVGPVGNTQYF
TRBJ2-7 | NA | TRBV27 | CASSLYPWSSYEQYF
TRBJ2-3 | once | TRBV5-1 | CASSVIAGSSTDTQYF
TRBJ1-6 | once | TRBV3-1/TRBV3-2 | CASSQSIRAGGPGSYNSPLHF
TRBJ1-5 | once | TRBV19 | CASMGWGLSNQPQHF
TRBJ1-1 | NA | TRBV12-3/TRBV12-4 | CASSLTEAFF
TRBJ2-3 | NA | TRBV6-1 | CASSGQYYTDTQYF
TRBJ2-3 | few | TRBV7-9 | CASSSGLAGGPSDTQYF
TRBJ1-4 | NA | TRBV25-1 | CASSDYRASNEKLFF
TRBJ2-1 | NA | TRBV19 | CASSIDWTGDLFF
TRBJ2-1 | NA | TRBV6-5 | CASSYSTSVPDEQFF
TRBJ2-2 | NA | TRBV6-2/TRBV6-3 | CASSYNRANTGELFF
TRBJ1-5 | NA | TRBV29-1 | CSVGQGDFNQPQHF
TRBJ2-7 | once | TRBV6-1 | CASSEGQAIYEQYF
TRBJ1-5 | NA | TRBV6-5 | CASSLQRYSNQPQHF
TRBJ1-4 | NA | TRBV5-1 | CASSLASRANEKLFF
TRBJ2-5 | NA | TRBV27 | CASSFGASSLQETQYF
TRBJ1-1 | NA | TRBV4-1 | CASSQEDGGNTEAFF
TRBJ2-5 | NA | TRBV10-1 | CASSGNNQETQYF
TRBJ1-5 | NA | TRBV18 | CASSPRPDYSNQPQHF
TRBJ2-1 | NA | TRBV5-6 | CASSLVGWGQGDSNEQFF
TRBJ2-3 | NA | TRBV28 | CASMSRRGTDTQYF
TRBJ1-2 | NA | TRBV28 | CASSLLKGLGGYTF
TRBJ2-7 | NA | TRBV6-6 | CASIQATGGRYEQYF
TRBJ1-2 | NA | TRBV21-1 | CASSKALLQVGDNYGYTF
TRBJ2-7 | NA | TRBV13 | CASSLKTGQLALSYEQYF
TRBJ2-2 | NA | TRBV5-4 | CASSLGVNTGELFF
TRBJ2-1 | NA | TRBV19 | CASSIGSGGAYNEQFF
TRBJ2-2 | once | TRBV29-1 | CSVKQNTGELFF
TRBJ2-4 | NA | TRBV3-1/TRBV3-2 | CASSPGLDEGIQYF
TRBJ2-3 | NA | TRBV18 | CASSPLAGKWQDTQYF
TRBJ2-3 | NA | TRBV5-1 | CASSSTSGGGDTQYF
TRBJ2-1 | NA | TRBV2 | CASTRRGDHNEQFF
TRBJ1-6 | NA | TRBV5-4 | CASSIQGRAYNSPLHF
TRBJ1-1 | NA | TRBV19 | CASSGPTGIHTEAFF